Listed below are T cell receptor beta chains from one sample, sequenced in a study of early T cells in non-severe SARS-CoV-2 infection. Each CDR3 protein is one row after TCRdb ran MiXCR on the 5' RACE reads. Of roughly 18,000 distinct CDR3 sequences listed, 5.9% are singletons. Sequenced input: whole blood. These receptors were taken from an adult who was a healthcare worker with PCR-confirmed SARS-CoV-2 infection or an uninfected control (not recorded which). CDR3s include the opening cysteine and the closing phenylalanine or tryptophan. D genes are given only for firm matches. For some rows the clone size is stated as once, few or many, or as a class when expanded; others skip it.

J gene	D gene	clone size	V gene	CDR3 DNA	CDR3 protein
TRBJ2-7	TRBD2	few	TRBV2	TGTGCCAGCAGTGCCTTAGCGGGAGCCTACGAGCAGTACTTC	CASSALAGAYEQYF
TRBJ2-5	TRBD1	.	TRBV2	TGTGCCAGCAGTCCCCGGACAGGCTTAAGAGAGACCCAGTACTTC	CASSPRTGLRETQYF
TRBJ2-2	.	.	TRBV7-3	TGTGCCAGCAGCCCCGGAGGGGACGGGGAGCTGTTTTTT	CASSPGGDGELFF
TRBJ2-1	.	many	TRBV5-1	TGCGCCAGCAGCTTGGGTGCGGGGAAACTACACAATGAGCAGTTCTTC	CASSLGAGKLHNEQFF
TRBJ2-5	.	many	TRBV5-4	TGTGCCAGCAGCTCACAGGGACAAGAGACCCAGTACTTC	CASSSQGQETQYF
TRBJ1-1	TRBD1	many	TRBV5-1	TGCGCCAGCAGCTTAGGGACAGGGACCCCTCACACTGAAGCTTTCTTT	CASSLGTGTPHTEAFF
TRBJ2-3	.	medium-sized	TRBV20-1	TGCAGTGCTCGCCGATGGGGTGTAGATACGCAGTATTTT	CSARRWGVDTQYF
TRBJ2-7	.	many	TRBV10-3	TGTGCCATCAGTGAGCCCCCTGGCCACGAGCAGTACTTC	CAISEPPGHEQYF
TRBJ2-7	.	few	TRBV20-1	TGCAGTGCTAGCGGCGGGGTAAGCTCCTACGAGCAGTACTTC	CSASGGVSSYEQYF
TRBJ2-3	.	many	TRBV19	TGTGCCAGTAGTATCCGGACTAGGGGGACAGATACGCAGTATTTT	CASSIRTRGTDTQYF
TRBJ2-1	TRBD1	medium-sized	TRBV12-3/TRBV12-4	TGTGCCAGCAGAACCGGGACAGGACCCTACAATGAGCAGTTCTTC	CASRTGTGPYNEQFF
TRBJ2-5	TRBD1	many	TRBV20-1	TGCAGTGCTAGGACCATTCAACAGGGGCCGGGGACCCAGTACTTC	CSARTIQQGPGTQYF
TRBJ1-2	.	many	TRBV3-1	TGTGCCAGCAGCGACAAGAACTATGGCTACACCTTC	CASSDKNYGYTF
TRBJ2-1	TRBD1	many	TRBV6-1	TGTGCCAGCAATAACAGGGGCAATGAGCAGTTCTTC	CASNNRGNEQFF
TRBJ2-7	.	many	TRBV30	TGTGCCTGGAGTGTCGCCTACGAGCAGTACTTC	CAWSVAYEQYF
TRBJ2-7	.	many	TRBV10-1	TGCGCCAGCAGTGAAAATTACTACGAGCAGTACTTC	CASSENYYEQYF
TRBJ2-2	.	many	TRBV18	TGTGCCAGCTCACCCGACCCAAACACCGGGGAGCTGTTTTTT	CASSPDPNTGELFF
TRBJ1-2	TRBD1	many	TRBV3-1	TGTGCCAGCAGCTCACAGGGGGCCTTAACTAACTATGGCTACACCTTC	CASSSQGALTNYGYTF
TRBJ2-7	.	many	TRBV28	TGTGCCAGCGGGAGACTTTACCCCTACGAGCAGTACTTC	CASGRLYPYEQYF
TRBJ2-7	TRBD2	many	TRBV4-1	TGCGCCAGCAGCTGGGGAACTAGCGGGATCTCTTCCTACGAGCAGTACTTC	CASSWGTSGISSYEQYF
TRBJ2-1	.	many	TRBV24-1	TGTGCCACCAGTGATTTGGATCAGGCGAACAATGAGCAGTTCTTC	CATSDLDQANNEQFF
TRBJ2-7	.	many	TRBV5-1	TGCGCCAGCAGCTTGTCCCACCGGGTCCCCGACGAGCAGTACTTC	CASSLSHRVPDEQYF
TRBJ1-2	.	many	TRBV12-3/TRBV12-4	TGTGCCAGCAGATTTCGGACAGACGGGGACTATGGCTACACCTTC	CASRFRTDGDYGYTF
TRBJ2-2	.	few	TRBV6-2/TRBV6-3	TGTGCCAGCAGTTACTCTGGGGAGAACACCGGGGAGCTGTTTTTT	CASSYSGENTGELFF
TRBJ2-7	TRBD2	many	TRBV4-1	TGCGCCAGCAGCCAATCCCCGACTAGCGGGGTCTACGAGCAGTACTTC	CASSQSPTSGVYEQYF
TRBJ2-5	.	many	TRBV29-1	TGCAGCGTTGAAGAGGACTTAGGAGGGACCCAGTACTTC	CSVEEDLGGTQYF